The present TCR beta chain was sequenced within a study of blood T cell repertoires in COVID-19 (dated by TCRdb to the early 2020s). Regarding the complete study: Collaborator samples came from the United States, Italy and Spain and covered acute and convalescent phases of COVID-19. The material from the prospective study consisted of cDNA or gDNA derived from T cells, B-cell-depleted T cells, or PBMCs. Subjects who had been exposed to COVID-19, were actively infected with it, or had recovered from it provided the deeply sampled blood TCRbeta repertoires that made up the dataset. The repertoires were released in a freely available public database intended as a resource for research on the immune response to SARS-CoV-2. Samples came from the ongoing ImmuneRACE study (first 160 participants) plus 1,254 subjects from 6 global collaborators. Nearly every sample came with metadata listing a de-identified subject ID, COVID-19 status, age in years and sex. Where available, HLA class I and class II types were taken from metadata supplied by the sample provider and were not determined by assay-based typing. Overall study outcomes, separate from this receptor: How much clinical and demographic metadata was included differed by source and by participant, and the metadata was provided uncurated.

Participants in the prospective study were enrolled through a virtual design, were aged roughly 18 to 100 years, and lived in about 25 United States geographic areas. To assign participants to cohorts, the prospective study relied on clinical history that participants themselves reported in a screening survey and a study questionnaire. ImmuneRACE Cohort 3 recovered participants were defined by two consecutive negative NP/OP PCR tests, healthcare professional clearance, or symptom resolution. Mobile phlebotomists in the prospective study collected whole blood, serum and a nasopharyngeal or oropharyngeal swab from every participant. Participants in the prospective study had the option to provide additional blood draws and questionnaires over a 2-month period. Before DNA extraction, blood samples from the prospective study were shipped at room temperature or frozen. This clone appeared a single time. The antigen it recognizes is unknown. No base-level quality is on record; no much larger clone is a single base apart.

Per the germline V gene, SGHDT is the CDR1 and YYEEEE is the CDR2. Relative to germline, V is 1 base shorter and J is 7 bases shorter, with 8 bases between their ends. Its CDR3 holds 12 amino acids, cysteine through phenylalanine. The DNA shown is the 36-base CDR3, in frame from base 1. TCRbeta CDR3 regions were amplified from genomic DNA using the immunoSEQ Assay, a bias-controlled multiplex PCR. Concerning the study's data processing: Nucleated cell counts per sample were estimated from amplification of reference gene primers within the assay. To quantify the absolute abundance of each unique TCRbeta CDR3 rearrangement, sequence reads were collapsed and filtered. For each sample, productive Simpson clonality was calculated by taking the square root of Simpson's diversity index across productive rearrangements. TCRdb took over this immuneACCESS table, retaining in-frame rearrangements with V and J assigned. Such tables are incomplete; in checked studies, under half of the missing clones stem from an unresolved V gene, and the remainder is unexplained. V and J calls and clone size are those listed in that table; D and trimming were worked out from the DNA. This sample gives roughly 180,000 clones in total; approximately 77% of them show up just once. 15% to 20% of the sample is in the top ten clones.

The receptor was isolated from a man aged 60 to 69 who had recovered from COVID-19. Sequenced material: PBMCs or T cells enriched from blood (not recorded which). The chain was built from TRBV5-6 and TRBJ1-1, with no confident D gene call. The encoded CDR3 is CASSLKTNEAFF. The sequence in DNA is TGTGCCAGCAGCTTGAAGACTAATGAAGCTTTCTTT.